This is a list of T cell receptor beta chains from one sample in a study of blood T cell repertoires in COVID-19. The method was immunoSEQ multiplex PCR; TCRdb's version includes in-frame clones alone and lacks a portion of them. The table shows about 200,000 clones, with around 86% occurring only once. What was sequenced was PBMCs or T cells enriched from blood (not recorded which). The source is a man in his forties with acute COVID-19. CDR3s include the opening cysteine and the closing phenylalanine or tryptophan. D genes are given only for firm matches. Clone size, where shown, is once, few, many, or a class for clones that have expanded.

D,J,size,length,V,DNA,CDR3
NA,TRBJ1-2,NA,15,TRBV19,TGTGCCAGTAGTATAGATAGGGGTAATAACTATGGCTACACCTTC,CASSIDRGNNYGYTF
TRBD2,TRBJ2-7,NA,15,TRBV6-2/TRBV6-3,TGTGCCAGCAGTTCCCGACTAGCGGGGCTCTACGAGCAGTACTTC,CASSSRLAGLYEQYF
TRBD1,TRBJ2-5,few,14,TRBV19,TGTGCCAGTGGGGGACAGGGGCCTCAAGAGACCCAGTACTTC,CASGGQGPQETQYF
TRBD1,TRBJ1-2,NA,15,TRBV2,TGTGCCAGCAGTGGACAGGGGGGATCCATCTATGGCTACACCTTC,CASSGQGGSIYGYTF
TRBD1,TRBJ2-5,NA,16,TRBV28,TGTGCCAGCAGTGTTACCGGGACAGCCATTCAAGAGACCCAGTACTTC,CASSVTGTAIQETQYF
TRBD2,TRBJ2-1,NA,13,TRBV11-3,TGTGCCAGCAGCTGGACTAGAGAGGGTGAGCAGTTCTTC,CASSWTREGEQFF
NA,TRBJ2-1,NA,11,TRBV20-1,TGCAGTGCTTTAGGCCCGGGGAAGCAGTTCTTC,CSALGPGKQFF
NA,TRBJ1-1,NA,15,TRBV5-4,TGTGCCAGCAGCTTGGTTGGACGAGGGAGCACTGAAGCTTTCTTT,CASSLVGRGSTEAFF
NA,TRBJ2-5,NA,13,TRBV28,TGTGCCAGCAAAACGGGATTCCAAGAGACCCAGTACTTC,CASKTGFQETQYF
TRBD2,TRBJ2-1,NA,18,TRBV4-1,TGCGCCAGCAGCCAAGATATTACTAGCGGGGGGGGATACAATGAGCAGTTCTTC,CASSQDITSGGGYNEQFF
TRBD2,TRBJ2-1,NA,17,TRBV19,TGTGCCAGTAGTATAGATCTATGGGGTAGCGGGCAGAATGAGCAGTTCTTC,CASSIDLWGSGQNEQFF
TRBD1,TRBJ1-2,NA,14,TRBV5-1,TGCGCCAGCAGCCCGGACGGGACAGTCTATGGCTACACCTTC,CASSPDGTVYGYTF
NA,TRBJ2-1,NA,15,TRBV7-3,TGTGCCAGCAGCTTCCGCGGGGTCTTGGGAAATGAGCAGTTCTTC,CASSFRGVLGNEQFF
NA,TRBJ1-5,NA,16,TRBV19,TGTGCCAGTAGTATCTCGTTGGTCGGGGTAGAAGGGCCCCAGCATTTT,CASSISLVGVEGPQHF
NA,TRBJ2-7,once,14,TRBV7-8,TGTGCCAGCAGCTTAGGTCCGGGACTCTACGAGCAGTACTTC,CASSLGPGLYEQYF
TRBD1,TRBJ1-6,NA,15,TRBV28,TGTGCCAGCAGTTTGGAAAGGGGGCGCAATTCACCCCTCCACTTT,CASSLERGRNSPLHF
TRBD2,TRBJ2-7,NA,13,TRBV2,TGTGCCAGCAGAGTAGCGGGAGATTACGAGCAGTACTTC,CASRVAGDYEQYF
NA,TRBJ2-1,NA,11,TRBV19,TGTGCCAGTAGTAGCGGAAATGAGCAGTTCTTC,CASSSGNEQFF
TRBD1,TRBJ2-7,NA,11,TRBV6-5,TGTGCCACGGGACAGGGTTACGAGCAGTACTTC,CATGQGYEQYF
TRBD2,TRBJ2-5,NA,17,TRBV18,TGTGCCAGCTCACCACCGGGACTAGGCCCCCGGGGAGAGACCCAGTACTTC,CASSPPGLGPRGETQYF
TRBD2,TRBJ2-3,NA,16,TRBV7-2,TGTGCCAGCAGCTTAGGCCCCGGACTAGCGACAGATACGCAGTATTTT,CASSLGPGLATDTQYF
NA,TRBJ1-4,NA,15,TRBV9,TGTGCCAGCAGCGTAGCGCCAGGGCTTAATGAAAAACTGTTTTTT,CASSVAPGLNEKLFF
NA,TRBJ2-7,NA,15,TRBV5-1,TGCGCCAGCAGCTTGGGAGGGAAGACAACCTACGAGCAGTACTTC,CASSLGGKTTYEQYF
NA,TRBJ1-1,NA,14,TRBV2,TGTGCCAGCAGTGAACAGGGATTGAGGACTGAAGCTTTCTTT,CASSEQGLRTEAFF
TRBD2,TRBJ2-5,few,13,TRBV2,TGTGCCAGCAGGACTAGCGGAGGGGAGACCCAGTACTTC,CASRTSGGETQYF
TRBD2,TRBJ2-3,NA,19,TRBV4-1,TGCGCCAGCAGCCTTGGACGACTAGCGGGAAGGAGGGGCACAGATACGCAGTATTTT,CASSLGRLAGRRGTDTQYF
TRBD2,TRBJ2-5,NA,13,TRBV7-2,TGTGCCAGCAGCCTACTAGCGGAAGAGACCCAGTACTTC,CASSLLAEETQYF
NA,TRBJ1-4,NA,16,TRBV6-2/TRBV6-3,NA,CASSSSGGQGNEKLFF
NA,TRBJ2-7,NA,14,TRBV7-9,TGTGCCAGCAGCTTAGCGGTTAGCGGCCACGAGCAGTACTTC,CASSLAVSGHEQYF
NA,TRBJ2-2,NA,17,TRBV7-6,TGTGCCAGCAGCTTAGCGCCGGGGTCGTCGGGCACCGGGGAGCTGTTTTTT,CASSLAPGSSGTGELFF
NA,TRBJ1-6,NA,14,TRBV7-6,TGTGCCAGCAGCCCCGGGAACAATAATTCACCCCTCCACTTT,CASSPGNNNSPLHF
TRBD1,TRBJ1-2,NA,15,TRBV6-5,TGTGCCAGCAAGGGAACAGGGGCCGAGTATTATGGCTACACCTTC,CASKGTGAEYYGYTF
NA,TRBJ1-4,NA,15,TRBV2,TGTGCCAGCAGTCGAGCAGGGACAACTAATGAAAAACTGTTTTTT,CASSRAGTTNEKLFF
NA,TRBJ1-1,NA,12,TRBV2,TGTGCCAGCAGTGGAGGTATCACTGAAGCTTTCTTT,CASSGGITEAFF
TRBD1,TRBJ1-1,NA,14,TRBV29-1,TGCAGCGTTGTTAGCACAGGGGGGTTCACTGAAGCTTTCTTT,CSVVSTGGFTEAFF
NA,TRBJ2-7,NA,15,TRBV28,TGTGCCAGCAGTGTTACTAGCTACTCTCCCTACGAGCAGTACTTC,CASSVTSYSPYEQYF
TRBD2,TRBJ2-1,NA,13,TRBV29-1,TGCAGCGTTGAGGTGGGACTAGCCGATGAGCAGTTCTTC,CSVEVGLADEQFF
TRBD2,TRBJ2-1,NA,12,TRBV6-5,TGTGCCAGCAGTACACTAGCGGGTGAGCAGTTCTTC,CASSTLAGEQFF
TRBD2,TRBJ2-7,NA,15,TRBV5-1,TGCGCCAGCAGCTTGACTAGCGGGAGCTCCTACGAGCAGTACTTC,CASSLTSGSSYEQYF
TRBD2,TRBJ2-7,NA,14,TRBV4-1,TGCGCCAGCAGCCTACTAGCGGGAAGGTACGAGCAGTACTTC,CASSLLAGRYEQYF
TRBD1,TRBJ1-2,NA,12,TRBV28,TGTGTCAGCAGTTTACCTACAGGGGGGACCACCTTC,CVSSLPTGGTTF